The clone carrying this T cell receptor beta chain came up a few times. In TCRdb, the RACE reads were re-called with MiXCR into one record per CDR3 protein. Counted here are approximately 370,000 distinct CDR3 sequences, around 5.5% occurring once; the ten biggest clones make up about 8.2%. This sample is drawn from a study of human T cells and chemical hapten exposure. Time point specified: pre-sensitization, week 0. Treatment described: therapeutic diphenylcyclopropenone sensitization with weekly scalp DPC. The CDR3 sequence is 15 residues long. The V gene lost 2 bases and the J gene lost 5 bases, with 10 bases spanning the gap. Germline CDR1 reads MNHEY; CDR2 reads SMNVEV (reference sequence).

The starting material was whole blood, obtained in connection with sensitization to the hapten diphenylcyclopropenone (DPC). This clonotype was sampled from a woman between 18 and 30 years old with alopecia areata. Some clones in this sample may be carry-over from other donors' samples. The chain recombines TRBV27 with TRBJ1-6; D might be TRBD1 (5 bases). CDR3 bases: TGTGCCAGCAGTTTAAATTGGGGGAATAATTCACCCCTCCACTTT. Its protein is CASSLNWGNNSPLHF.